The T cell receptor (beta chain) described here comes from a study of blood T cell repertoires in COVID-19. The overall study: Sites across the United States, Italy and Spain contributed samples from acute and convalescent COVID-19.

This clone was observed a single time. Cohort 3 recovered donors had two negative PCRs, clearance, or symptom resolution. This CDR3 contains 15 residues. Germline values: CDR1 LGHDT, CDR2 YNNKEL (reference sequence). J was trimmed by 3 bases and V by 0 bases; bases with no gene match: 2. Sequencing was performed with immunoSEQ multiplex PCR; in TCRdb, only in-frame clones are kept and a portion is missing. The sample records approximately 490,000 clones, 88% being singletons. The sequenced sample was PBMCs or T cells enriched from blood (not recorded which). This receptor was obtained from a woman in her fifties or sixties who had recovered from COVID-19. The chain couples TRBV3-1 (or the pseudogene TRBV3-2) to TRBJ1-1, with 9 bases fitting TRBD1. The CDR3 sequence: CASSQEGTGYTEAFF. The CDR3 region has the DNA TGTGCCAGCAGCCAAGAAGGGACAGGGTACACTGAAGCTTTCTTT.